This T cell receptor (beta chain) was recovered during a study of technical replicates of blood from several donors. V trimming: 4 bases; J trimming: 2 bases; junction bases outside the gene matches: 10. The CDR3 contains 16 residues. Germline V gene sequence: CDR1 MDHEN, CDR2 SYDVKM. Only in-frame clones appear in the TCRdb table, and some are missing; sequencing was by immunoSEQ multiplex PCR. The table records about 75,000 clones, 97% of them present only once. The sequence was collected from a human donor in good health. The gene calls are TRBV28 and TRBJ2-7, with TRBD2 matching over 8 bases. Sample: T cells isolated from PBMCs. As DNA, the CDR3 is TGTGCCAGCAGTTGGACATATAGCGGGACCACCTACGAGCAGTACTTC. Protein: CASSWTYSGTTYEQYF.